The 7 T cell receptor beta chains reported below all come from one sample, sequenced in a study of T-cell reconstitution after alpha-beta-depleted transplantation in children. Unique molecular identifiers were built into the TCRbeta library. TCRdb processed the PCR reads anew with MiXCR; each CDR3 protein has one entry. The data contain 200,000 to 250,000 distinct CDR3 sequences, more than 10% of them singletons. The material sequenced was PBMCs from the stem cell graft donor, taken from the stem cell graft. The receptors come from a human donor who donated a stem cell graft to a child with acute lymphoblastic leukemia.

This clonotype was detected many times. The chain employs TRBV7-2 and TRBJ1-4; D is possibly TRBD1 (5 bases). Germline V gene sequence: CDR1 SGHTA, CDR2 FQGNSA. Deletions cut 1 base from V and 12 bases from J, with 12 bases between. This CDR3 is 13 amino acids long. The CDR3 reads CASSLVGGGELFF. The CDR3 DNA reads as TGTGCCAGCAGCTTAGTCGGGGGAGGCGAACTGTTTTTT.

This clonotype was counted at least ten times. This rearrangement joins TRBV9 to TRBJ2-5, with D maybe TRBD1 (6 bases). From germline, CDR1 is SGDLS and CDR2 YYNGEE. V was shortened by 2 bases and J by 9 bases, with 23 bases between the two germline ends. The CDR3 totals 16 residues. The CDR3 region has the DNA TGTGCCAGCAGCGTTTCCCCGACGACAGGACCTGCCCCCCAGTACTTC. It translates to CASSVSPTTGPAPQYF.

At least ten counts were recorded for this clonotype. V and J are TRBV20-1 and TRBJ2-7; D is unclear. The germline V and J ends were trimmed by 0 bases and 2 bases, with 5 bases remaining between them. The CDR3 is made up of 12 amino acids. CDR1 and CDR2 from the germline V gene are DFQATT and SNEGSKA (reference sequence). DNA for the CDR3: TGCAGTGCTAGAGAGGGCCCCTACGAGCAGTACTTC. It yields the protein CSAREGPYEQYF.

This clonotype appeared many times. J is TRBJ2-1 and V is TRBV12-3 or TRBV12-4; D may be TRBD1 (5 bases). Trimming cost V 3 bases and J 6 bases, with 15 bases left between them. The CDR3 loop spans 15 amino acids. CDR3 sequence: CASSLGRRNGNEQFF. The CDR3 DNA follows: TGTGCCAGCAGTTTGGGGCGTAGGAACGGCAATGAGCAGTTCTTC.

The V and J genes are TRBV19 and TRBJ2-2; D unclear. Germline assignment: CDR1 LNHDA and CDR2 SQIVND (reference sequence). The CDR3 sequence is 15 residues long. Trimming took 9 bases from V and 0 from J, leaving 14 bases between them. CDR3 loop: CASRSWPPNTGELFF. The CDR3 nucleotides are TGTGCCAGCCGGTCGTGGCCCCCGAACACCGGGGAGCTGTTTTTT.

The table lists this clonotype with many counts. The rearrangement uses TRBV7-9 and TRBJ1-2; D possibly corresponds to TRBD1 (5 bases). The V gene's germline CDR1 is SEHNR and CDR2 FQNEAQ (reference sequence). This CDR3 contains 15 residues. The V end was cut by 1 base, the J end by 4 bases, with 13 bases between. The CDR3 coding sequence is TGTGCCAGCAGCTTAGACGGGGGTGTTAGCTATGGCTACACCTTC. It encodes CASSLDGGVSYGYTF.

Ten or more counts support this clonotype. CDR3 residues: CASSLVSYASYEQYF. CDR3 DNA sequence: TGTGCCAGCAGCTTAGTGTCATACGCTTCCTACGAGCAGTACTTC. The rearrangement joins TRBV7-2 to TRBJ2-7; no reliable D call. The V gene lost 1 base and the J gene lost 1 base, with 11 bases spanning the gap. The germline gives CDR1 SGHTA, CDR2 FQGNSA. The length of the CDR3 is 15 residues. Full variable domain (outside the CDR3, taken from reference TRBV7-2 and TRBJ2-7): GAGVSQSPSNKVTEKGKDVELRCDPISGHTALYWYRQSLGQGLEFLIYFQGNSAPDKSGLPSDRFSAERTGGSVSTLTIQRTQQEDSAVYLCASSLVSYASYEQYFGPGTRLTVT.